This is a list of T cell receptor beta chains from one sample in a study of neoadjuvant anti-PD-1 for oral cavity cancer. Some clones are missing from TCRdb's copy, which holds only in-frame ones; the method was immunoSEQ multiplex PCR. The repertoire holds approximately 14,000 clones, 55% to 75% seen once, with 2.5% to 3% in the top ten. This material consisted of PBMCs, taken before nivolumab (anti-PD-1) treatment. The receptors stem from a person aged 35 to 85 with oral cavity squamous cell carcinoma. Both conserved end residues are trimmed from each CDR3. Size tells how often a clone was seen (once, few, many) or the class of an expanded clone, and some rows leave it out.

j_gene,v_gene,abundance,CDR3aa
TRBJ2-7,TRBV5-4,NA,ASSLGQGTGGEQY
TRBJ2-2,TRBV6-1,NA,ASSEAQGVANTGELF
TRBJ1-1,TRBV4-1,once,ASSLREGQTMNTEAF
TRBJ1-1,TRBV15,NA,ATSPHTRNTEAF
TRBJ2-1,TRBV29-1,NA,STFVPIGNEQF
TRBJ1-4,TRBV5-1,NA,ASSFGSSTNEKLF
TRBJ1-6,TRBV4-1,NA,ASSQRQGNNSPLH
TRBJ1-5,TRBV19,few,ASTDPQGAYRQPQH
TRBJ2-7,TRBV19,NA,ASSLGQGYEQY
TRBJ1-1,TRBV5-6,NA,ASSPRDRGTEAF
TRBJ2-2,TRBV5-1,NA,ASREPWDRRAATGELF
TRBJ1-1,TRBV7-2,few,ASSPTVGNTEAF
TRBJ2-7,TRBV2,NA,ASSKTYEQY
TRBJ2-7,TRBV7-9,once,ASSLGDRGAYEQY
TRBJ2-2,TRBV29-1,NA,SVPGQVNAGELF
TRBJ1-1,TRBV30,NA,AWTVGNSDTEAF
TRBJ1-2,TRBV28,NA,ASSLMGGYGYT
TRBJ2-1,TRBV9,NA,ASSVVGGLYNEQF
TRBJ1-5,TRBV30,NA,AWSPGSSNQPQH
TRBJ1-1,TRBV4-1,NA,ASSRGLGLTEAF
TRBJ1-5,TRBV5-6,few,ASSLFSGGGQPQH
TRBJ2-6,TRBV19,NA,ASSIGGSSNSGANVLT
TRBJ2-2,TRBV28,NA,ASSLRGTGELF
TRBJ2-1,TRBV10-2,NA,ASREIAGALYNEQF
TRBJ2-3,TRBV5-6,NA,ASSPRTGGTDTQY
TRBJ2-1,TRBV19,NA,ASSHRALGLAGVSYNEQF
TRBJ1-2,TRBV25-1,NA,ASSPQGIYGYT
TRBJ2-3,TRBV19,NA,ASTGQGHTDTQY
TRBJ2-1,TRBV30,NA,AWSENYNEQF
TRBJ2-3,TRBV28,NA,ASSRHISTDTQY
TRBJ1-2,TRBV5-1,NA,ASSLEGQGFLVYGYT
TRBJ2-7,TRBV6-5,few,ASSYSTGKQY
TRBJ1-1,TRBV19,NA,ASSIRDRENTEAF